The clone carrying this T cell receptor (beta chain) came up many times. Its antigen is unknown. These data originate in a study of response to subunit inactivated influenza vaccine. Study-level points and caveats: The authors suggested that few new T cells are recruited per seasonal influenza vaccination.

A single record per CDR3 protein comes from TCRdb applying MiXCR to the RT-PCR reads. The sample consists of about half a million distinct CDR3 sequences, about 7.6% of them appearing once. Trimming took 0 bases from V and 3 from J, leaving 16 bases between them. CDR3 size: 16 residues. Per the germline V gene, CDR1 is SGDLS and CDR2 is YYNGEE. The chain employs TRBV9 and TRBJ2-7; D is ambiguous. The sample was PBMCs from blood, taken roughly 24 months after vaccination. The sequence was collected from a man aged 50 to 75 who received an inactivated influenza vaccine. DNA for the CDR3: TGTGCCAGCAGCGTAGGAGCTAAAATGGGGATCTACGAGCAGTACTTC. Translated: CASSVGAKMGIYEQYF.